These 2 T cell receptor beta chains came from one sample sequenced in a study of blood T cell repertoires in COVID-19. TCRdb keeps only in-frame clones here, not all; method: immunoSEQ multiplex PCR. The data contain 150,000 to 200,000 clones, around four fifths of them singletons. Sequencing used peripheral blood. Receptor source: a woman aged 80 or over with COVID-19, enrolled during active disease.

The chain couples TRBV6-5 to TRBJ1-4, with D maybe TRBD1 (5 bases). CDR3 length: 13 amino acids. The V end lost 5 bases, the J end lost 6 bases, and 10 bases lay between the germline ends. CDR1 and CDR2 (germline): MNHEY, SVGAGI. The chain's CDR3 is CASSNDRDEKLFF. The CDR3 DNA follows: TGTGCCAGCAGTAATGACAGAGATGAAAAACTGTTTTTT.

The chain recombines TRBV18 with TRBJ2-1; tentative D call: TRBD1 (5 bases). Germline V gene data show CDR1 as KGHSH and CDR2 as LQKENI. The CDR3 spans 14 residues. Trimming cost V 6 bases and J 6 bases, with 15 bases left between them. Written as DNA, the CDR3 is TGTGCCAGCTCCAAAGGCAGGGTTGGCAATGAGCAGTTCTTC. Its translation: CASSKGRVGNEQFF. Using reference TRBV18 and TRBJ2-1 for the parts outside the CDR3, the full variable domain is NAGVMQNPRHLVRRRGQEARLRCSPMKGHSHVYWYRQLPEEGLKFMVYLQKENIIDESGMPKERFSAEFPKEGPSILRIQQVVRGDSAAYFCASSKGRVGNEQFFGPGTRLTVL.